At least ten counts were recorded for the clone carrying this T cell receptor beta chain. What it recognizes is unknown. Each CDR3 protein gets one entry after TCRdb re-called the PCR reads with MiXCR. The sample contains about 640,000 distinct CDR3 sequences, 15% to 20% of which appear only once. The sample comes from a study of molecular identifiers for immune sequencing clone quantification. In germline, CDR1 is MNHEY, CDR2 SVGAGI. Trimming took 4 bases from V and 5 from J, leaving 19 bases between them. This CDR3 spans 16 amino acids. Notes on the study in general: Clones that exceeded 20 RNA copies held over 98% of effector molecules, yet under 1% in naive cells.

The sequence was obtained from a human donor in good health. Some libraries in this study had Jurkat cell RNA spiked in. Sequencing was performed on naive CD8+ T cells from blood, with Jurkat cell RNA spiked in. Documented subset: FACS-sorted CD8+CD4-CCR7+CD45RA+ naive T cells. The V and J genes are TRBV6-5 and TRBJ2-3; D is perhaps TRBD2 (6 bases). The CDR3 loop reads CASSFLGTSNGDTQYF. The CDR3, as DNA: TGTGCCAGCAGTTTCCTAGGGACTTCTAATGGAGATACGCAGTATTTT.